These 9 T cell receptor beta chains were sequenced from one sample in a study of T cell changes during pregnancy in multiple sclerosis. The table came from immunoSEQ multiplex PCR; TCRdb's copy has only in-frame clones and leaves some out. The repertoire consists of around 51,000 clones, with 85% to 95% occurring once and the leading ten covering 1.5% to 2%. The source was peripheral blood, collected in the second trimester of pregnancy. The receptors were gathered from a female donor with multiple sclerosis, enrolled in a pregnancy study.

The CDR3 loop is CASSYWDRGHGYTF. The CDR3 bases are TGTGCCAGCAGTTATTGGGACAGGGGGCACGGCTACACCTTC. The chain links TRBV6-6 to TRBJ1-2; 12 bases are a match to TRBD1. CDR3 length: 14 amino acids. Germline CDR1 reads MNHNY; CDR2 reads SVGAGI (reference sequence). V dropped 3 bases and J dropped 8; count of bases not matched to a gene: 4.

The V call is TRBV15, the J call TRBJ1-4; D is uncertain. With 0 bases removed from V and 0 bases from J, the gap between germline ends came to 11 bases. There are 17 residues in the CDR3. Germline V gene data show CDR1 as LNHNV and CDR2 as YYDKDF (reference sequence). CDR3 coding DNA: TGTGCCACCAGCAGAGAGCGGTTTCGAGCAACTAATGAAAAACTGTTTTTT. This encodes CATSRERFRATNEKLFF.

The chain employs TRBV5-1 and TRBJ2-7; weak D call: TRBD1 (5 bases). Germline CDR1 reads SGHRS; CDR2 reads YFSETQ. The CDR3 runs to 14 residues. Between the trimmed V and J ends, which lost 4 bases and 2 bases, there was a span of 13 bases. Here the CDR3 reads CASSTTGATYEQYF. For the CDR3, the DNA is TGCGCCAGCAGCACAACAGGTGCCACCTACGAGCAGTACTTC.

The V gene is TRBV6-1, the J gene TRBJ1-2, with D perhaps TRBD1 (5 bases). The CDR3 is 14 residues long. The germline V gene encodes CDR1 MNHNS and CDR2 SASEGT. V was clipped by 2 bases and J by 4 bases, with 11 bases between them. CDR3: CASSEYGRVYGYTF. The CDR3 bases are TGTGCCAGCAGTGAATATGGCAGGGTCTATGGCTACACCTTC.

The V and J genes are TRBV4-1 and TRBJ1-4, with D possibly TRBD1 on 5 matching bases. The V end lost 4 bases, the J end lost 0 bases, and 9 bases lay between the germline ends. Looked up from germline, CDR1 is MGHRA and CDR2 is YSYEKL. CDR3 size: 15 residues. This CDR3 reads CASSPTGSTNEKLFF. In DNA, the CDR3 is TGCGCCAGCAGCCCTACAGGCTCAACTAATGAAAAACTGTTTTTT.

The rearrangement uses TRBV6-6 and TRBJ1-5, with 8 bases fitting TRBD1. J gave up 5 bases and V 6 bases, and 9 bases lay outside the gene matches. The CDR3 sequence is 15 residues long. Per germline, CDR1 MNHNY and CDR2 SVGAGI (reference sequence). CDR3 amino acids: CASRLDGTGDQPQHF. DNA of the CDR3: TGTGCCAGCAGGCTAGACGGGACAGGAGATCAGCCCCAGCATTTT.

With regard to this clone: Sequence at one end of the junction differs from germline and may be a read error. V and J are TRBV29-1 and TRBJ2-1; 9 bases match TRBD2. CDR1 SQVTM and CDR2 ANQGSEA come from the germline V gene. The CDR3 loop spans 13 amino acids. In DNA, the CDR3 is TGCAGCATTGAGACTAGCGGTTACAATGAGCAGTTCTTC. This translates into CSIETSGYNEQFF.

J is TRBJ1-2 and V is TRBV19; D perhaps matches TRBD1 (5 bases). Germline loops: CDR1 LNHDA, CDR2 SQIVND (reference sequence). The CDR3 runs to 15 residues. With 5 bases removed from V and 5 bases from J, the gap between germline ends came to 18 bases. In DNA, the CDR3 is TGTGCCAGTAGTTTTCCCGGGACTTTAAATTATGGCTACACCTTC. This gives the protein CASSFPGTLNYGYTF. The full variable domain, its missing parts supplied by reference TRBV19 and TRBJ1-2, is DGGITQSPKYLFRKEGQNVTLSCEQNLNHDAMYWYRQDPGQGLRLIYYSQIVNDFQKGDIAEGYSVSREKKESFPLTVTSAQKNPTAFYLCASSFPGTLNYGYTFGSGTRLTVV.

CDR3 DNA: TGTGCCAGCAGACTCCGGGACAGGGGGGATGGCTACACCTTC. Its protein is CASRLRDRGDGYTF. The V gene is TRBV6-5, the J gene TRBJ1-2; the match to TRBD1 covers 11 bases. This CDR3 contains 14 residues. V lost 6 bases to trimming and J lost 6 bases; unmatched junction nucleotides: 6. The germline CDR1 and CDR2 sequences are MNHEY and SVGAGI.